The present T cell receptor beta chain was sequenced within a study of post-analysis software for immune sequencing data. Study summary: Recorded subtypes: relapsing-remitting, secondary progressive, progressive-relapsing; some patients unannotated. Findings and caveats of the study: The study found TRBV5-6, TRBV5-1 and TRBV20-1 among about five TRBV segments more frequent in patients than controls. Diversity measured as normalized Chao1 was significantly lower in multiple sclerosis patients than in controls. Analysis by F measure revealed that same-batch samples clustered strongly together.

Trimming took 0 bases from V and 6 from J; bases not matched to a gene: 9. The germline gives CDR1 SGHTA, CDR2 FQGTGA. The CDR3 covers 16 residues. Unique molecular identifiers had been added to the TCR beta cDNA libraries. TCRdb itself ran the PCR reads through MiXCR, one entry per CDR3 protein. Here the sample spans roughly 540,000 distinct CDR3 sequences, around a third being singletons. About this clonotype: Its antigen is not identified.

The sample consisted of blood. The origin of this receptor is a girl aged 2-17 years with multiple sclerosis. The chain is built from TRBV7-3 and TRBJ1-2; 8 bases match TRBD1. CDR3 loop: CASSLTGQVRSNGYTF. CDR3 DNA: TGTGCCAGCAGCTTAACGGGACAGGTGCGGTCAAATGGCTACACCTTC.